This T cell receptor beta chain was identified in a study of metastatic and nonmetastatic thyroid tumors. Study as a whole: From malignant and benign thyroid patients, repertoires in blood and in tumor or nodule tissue were compared. Study-level points and caveats: The study reportedly found significantly higher TCR beta diversity in malignant thyroid tumors than benign nodules, in blood and tumor.

Until they underwent thyroid surgery, no patient had received any treatment. In the source study's methods: To classify distant metastasis in papillary thyroid cancer, a model was built from CDR3 differences across clinicopathological groups. TCRdb reprocessed the PCR reads via MiXCR. The V and J calls follow TCRdb's processing rather than the paper's. Found here are approximately 15,000 clones, just under 35% of them singletons; the top ten hold more than 9.5%. Germline CDR1 is MNHEY and CDR2 is SMNVEV (reference sequence). The CDR3 consists of 14 residues. Trimming took 9 bases from V and 10 from J; bases not matched to a gene: 16. Concerning this clone itself: Its target is unknown.

This TCR was recovered from a male donor with papillary thyroid cancer or a benign thyroid nodule (not recorded which). Some clones in this sample may be carry-over from other donors' samples. Sequencing was performed on tumor tissue. V and J are TRBV27 and TRBJ1-1, with 8 bases aligning to TRBD1. The DNA of the CDR3 is TGTGCCAGTAGTACTACATCACAGGGGGAGGCAGCTTTCTTT. This translates into CASSTTSQGEAAFF.